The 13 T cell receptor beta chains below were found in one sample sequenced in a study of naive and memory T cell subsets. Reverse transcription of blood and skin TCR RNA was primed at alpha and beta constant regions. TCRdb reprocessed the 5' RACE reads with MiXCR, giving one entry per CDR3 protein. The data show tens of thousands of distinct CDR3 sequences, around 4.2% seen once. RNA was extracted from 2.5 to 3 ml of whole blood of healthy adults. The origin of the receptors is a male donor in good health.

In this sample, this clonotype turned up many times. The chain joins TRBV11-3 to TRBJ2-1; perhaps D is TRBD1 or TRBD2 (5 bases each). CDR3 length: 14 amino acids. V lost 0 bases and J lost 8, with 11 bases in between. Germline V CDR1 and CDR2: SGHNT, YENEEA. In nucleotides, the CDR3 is TGTGCCAGCAGCTTAGAGGGGCAGGAGGATGAGCAGTTCTTC. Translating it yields CASSLEGQEDEQFF.

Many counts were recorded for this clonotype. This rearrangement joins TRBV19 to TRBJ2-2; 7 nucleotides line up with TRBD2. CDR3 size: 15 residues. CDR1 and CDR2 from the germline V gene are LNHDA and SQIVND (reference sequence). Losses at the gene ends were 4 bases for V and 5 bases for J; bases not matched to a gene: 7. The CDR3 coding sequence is TGTGCCAGTAGTAGCAGCGGGGAGGTAACCGGGGAGCTGTTTTTT. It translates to CASSSSGEVTGELFF.

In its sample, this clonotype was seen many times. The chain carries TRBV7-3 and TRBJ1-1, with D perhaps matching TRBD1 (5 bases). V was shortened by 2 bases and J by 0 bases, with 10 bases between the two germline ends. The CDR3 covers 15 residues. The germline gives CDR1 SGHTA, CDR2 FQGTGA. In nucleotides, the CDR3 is TGTGCCAGCAGCTTATGGGGCCCCATGAACACTGAAGCTTTCTTT. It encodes CASSLWGPMNTEAFF. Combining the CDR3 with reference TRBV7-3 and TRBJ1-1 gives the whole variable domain GAGVSQTPSNKVTEKGKYVELRCDPISGHTALYWYRQSLGQGPEFLIYFQGTGAADDSGLPNDRFFAVRPEGSVSTLKIQRTERGDSAVYLCASSLWGPMNTEAFFGQGTRLTVV.

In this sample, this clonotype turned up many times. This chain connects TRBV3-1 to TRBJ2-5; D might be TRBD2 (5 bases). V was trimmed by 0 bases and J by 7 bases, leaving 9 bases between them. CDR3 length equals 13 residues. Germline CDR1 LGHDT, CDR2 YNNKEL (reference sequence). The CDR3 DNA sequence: TGTGCCAGCAGCCAAGATGGAGGCCCGACCCAGTACTTC. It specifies CASSQDGGPTQYF.

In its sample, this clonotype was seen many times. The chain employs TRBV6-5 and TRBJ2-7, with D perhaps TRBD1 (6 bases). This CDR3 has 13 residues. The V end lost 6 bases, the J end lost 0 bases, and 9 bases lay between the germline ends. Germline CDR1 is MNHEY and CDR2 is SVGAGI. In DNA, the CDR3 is TGTGCCAGCAGCCGGACAGACTCCTACGAGCAGTACTTC. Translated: CASSRTDSYEQYF.

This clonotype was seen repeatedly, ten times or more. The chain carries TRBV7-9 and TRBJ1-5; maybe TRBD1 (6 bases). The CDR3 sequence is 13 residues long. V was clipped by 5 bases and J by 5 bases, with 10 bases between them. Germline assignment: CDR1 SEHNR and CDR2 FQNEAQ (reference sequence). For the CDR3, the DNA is TGTGCCAGCAGCGTACAGGGTGATCAGCCCCAGCATTTT. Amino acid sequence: CASSVQGDQPQHF.

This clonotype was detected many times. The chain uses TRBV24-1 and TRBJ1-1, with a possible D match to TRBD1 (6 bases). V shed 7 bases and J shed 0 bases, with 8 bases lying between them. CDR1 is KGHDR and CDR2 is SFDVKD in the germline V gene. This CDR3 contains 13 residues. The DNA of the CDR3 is TGTGCCACCAGGAAGGGGGTGAACACTGAAGCTTTCTTT. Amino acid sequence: CATRKGVNTEAFF.

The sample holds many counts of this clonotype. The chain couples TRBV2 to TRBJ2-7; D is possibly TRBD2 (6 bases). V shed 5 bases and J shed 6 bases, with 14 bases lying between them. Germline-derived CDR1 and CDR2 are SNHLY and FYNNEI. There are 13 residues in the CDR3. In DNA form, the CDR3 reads TGTGCCAGCAGTCCGGGGGTAGGGCTCGAGCAGTACTTC. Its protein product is CASSPGVGLEQYF.

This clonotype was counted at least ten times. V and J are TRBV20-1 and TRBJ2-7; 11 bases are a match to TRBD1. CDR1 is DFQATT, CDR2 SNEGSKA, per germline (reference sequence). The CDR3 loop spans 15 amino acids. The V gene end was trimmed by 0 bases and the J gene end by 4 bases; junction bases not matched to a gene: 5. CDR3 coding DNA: TGCAGTGCTAGAGATACGGACAGGGGGCTATACGAGCAGTACTTC. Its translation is CSARDTDRGLYEQYF.

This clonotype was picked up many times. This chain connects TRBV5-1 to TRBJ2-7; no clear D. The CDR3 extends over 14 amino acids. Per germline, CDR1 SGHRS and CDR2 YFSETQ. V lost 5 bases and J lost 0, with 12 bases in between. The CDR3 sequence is CASRLYASSYEQYF. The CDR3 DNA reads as TGCGCCAGCAGACTGTACGCCAGCTCCTACGAGCAGTACTTC.

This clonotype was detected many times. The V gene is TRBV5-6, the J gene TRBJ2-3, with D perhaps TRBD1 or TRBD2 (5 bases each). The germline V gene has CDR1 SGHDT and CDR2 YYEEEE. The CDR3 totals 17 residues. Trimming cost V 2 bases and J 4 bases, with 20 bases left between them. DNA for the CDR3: TGTGCCAGCAGCTTTGAGGTGGGGGTTCTTCTCTCAGATACGCAGTATTTT. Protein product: CASSFEVGVLLSDTQYF.

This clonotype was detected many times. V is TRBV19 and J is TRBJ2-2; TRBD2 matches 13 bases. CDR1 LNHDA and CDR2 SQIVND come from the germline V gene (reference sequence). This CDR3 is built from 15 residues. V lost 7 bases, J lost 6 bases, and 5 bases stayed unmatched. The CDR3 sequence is CASNLGLAGSGELFF. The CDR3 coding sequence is TGTGCCAGTAATTTGGGACTAGCGGGATCCGGGGAGCTGTTTTTT.

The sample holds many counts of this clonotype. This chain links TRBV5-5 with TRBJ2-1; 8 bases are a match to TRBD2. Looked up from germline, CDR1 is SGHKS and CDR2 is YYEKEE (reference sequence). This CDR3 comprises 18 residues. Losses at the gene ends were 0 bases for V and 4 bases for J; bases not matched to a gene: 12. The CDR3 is CASSLELRLAGIYNEQFF. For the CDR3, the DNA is TGTGCCAGCAGCTTGGAATTGCGCCTAGCGGGTATATACAATGAGCAGTTCTTC. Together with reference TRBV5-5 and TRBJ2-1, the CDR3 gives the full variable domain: DAGVTQSPTHLIKTRGQQVTLRCSPISGHKSVSWYQQVLGQGPQFIFQYYEKEERGRGNFPDRFSARQFPNYSSELNVNALLLGDSALYLCASSLELRLAGIYNEQFFGPGTRLTVL.